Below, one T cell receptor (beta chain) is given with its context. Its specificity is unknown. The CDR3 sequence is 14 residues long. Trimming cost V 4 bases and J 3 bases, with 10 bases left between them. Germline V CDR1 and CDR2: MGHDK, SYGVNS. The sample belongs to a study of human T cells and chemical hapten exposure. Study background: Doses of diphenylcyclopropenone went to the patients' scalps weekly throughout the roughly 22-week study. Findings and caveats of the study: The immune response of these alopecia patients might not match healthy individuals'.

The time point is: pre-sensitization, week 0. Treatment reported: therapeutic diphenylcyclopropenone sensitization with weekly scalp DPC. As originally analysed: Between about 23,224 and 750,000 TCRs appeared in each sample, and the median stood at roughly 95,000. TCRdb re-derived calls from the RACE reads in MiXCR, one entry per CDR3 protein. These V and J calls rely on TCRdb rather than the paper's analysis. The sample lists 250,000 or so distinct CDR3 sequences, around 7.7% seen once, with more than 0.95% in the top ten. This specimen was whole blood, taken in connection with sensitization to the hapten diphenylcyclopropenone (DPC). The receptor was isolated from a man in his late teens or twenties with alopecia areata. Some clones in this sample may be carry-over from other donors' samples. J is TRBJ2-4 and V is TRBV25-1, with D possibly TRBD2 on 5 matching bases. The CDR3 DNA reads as TGTGCCAGCAGTGTAGGAGGAGGCAAAAACATTCAGTACTTC. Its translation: CASSVGGGKNIQYF.